This passage covers 9 T cell receptor beta chains from one sample sequenced in a study of technical replicates of blood from four donors. TCRdb's copy holds only in-frame clones and misses some; the assay was immunoSEQ multiplex PCR. The table records over 90,000 clones, roughly 96% of them present only once. The sequenced sample was T cells isolated from PBMCs. The source of these receptors is a human donor in good health.

V and J are TRBV7-3 and TRBJ2-1; D perhaps matches TRBD1 (7 bases). V gave up 5 bases and J gave up 8 bases, with 16 bases separating them. The CDR3 is 14 amino acids. Germline V gene sequence: CDR1 SGHTA, CDR2 FQGTGA. Here the CDR3 reads CASSPGGPGDEQFF. The CDR3 DNA sequence: TGTGCCAGCAGCCCAGGGGGGCCCGGAGATGAGCAGTTCTTC.

J is TRBJ2-7 and V is TRBV28; 8 positions match TRBD1. The CDR3 runs to 12 residues. V shed 7 bases, J shed 5 bases, and the junction held 4 bases outside the gene matches. The germline V gene encodes CDR1 MDHEN and CDR2 SYDVKM. DNA of the CDR3: TGTGCCAGCATCGACAGGGGCCACGAGCAGTACTTC. It specifies CASIDRGHEQYF. Using reference TRBV28 and TRBJ2-7 for the parts outside the CDR3, the full variable domain is DVKVTQSSRYLVKRTGEKVFLECVQDMDHENMFWYRQDPGLGLRLIYFSYDVKMKEKGDIPEGYSVSREKKERFSLILESASTNQTSMYLCASIDRGHEQYFGPGTRLTVT.

A few counts support this clone. The chain joins TRBV10-1 to TRBJ1-6, with 10 bases identical to TRBD1. Germline V lookup: CDR1 WNHNN, CDR2 SYGVQD (reference sequence). Trimming cost V 0 bases and J 7 bases; bases outside gene matches: 3. This CDR3 is 16 amino acids long. CDR3 region: CASSESVGQGNSPLHF. The CDR3 coding sequence is TGCGCCAGCAGTGAGTCGGTGGGACAGGGGAATTCACCCCTCCACTTT.

This rearrangement joins TRBV19 to TRBJ2-7; the match to TRBD1 covers 10 bases. J gave up 4 bases and V 5 bases, and 8 bases lay outside the gene matches. The CDR3 runs 15 residues. Looked up from germline, CDR1 is LNHDA and CDR2 is SQIVND (reference sequence). The CDR3 sequence is CASSVVGDRGYEQYF. The CDR3 bases are TGTGCCAGTAGTGTCGTAGGGGACAGGGGATACGAGCAGTACTTC. The full variable domain, in which reference TRBV19 and TRBJ2-7 provide the parts outside the CDR3, is DGGITQSPKYLFRKEGQNVTLSCEQNLNHDAMYWYRQDPGQGLRLIYYSQIVNDFQKGDIAEGYSVSREKKESFPLTVTSAQKNPTAFYLCASSVVGDRGYEQYFGPGTRLTVT.

This clone showed up just once. V is TRBV19 and J is TRBJ2-7, with D perhaps matching TRBD2 (6 bases). Trimming removed 4 bases from V and 12 bases from J, with 22 bases in between. CDR1 is LNHDA, CDR2 SQIVND, per germline (reference sequence). This CDR3 is built from 14 residues. The CDR3 DNA sequence: TGTGCCAGTAGTACCCCGGGAGACTTCCCTCGCTTGTACTTC. It yields the protein CASSTPGDFPRLYF.

The gene calls are TRBV27 and TRBJ2-1, with 8 bases matching TRBD2. The CDR3 contains 15 residues. V shed 2 bases and J 8 bases; nucleotides not matched to a gene: 8. The germline V gene has CDR1 MNHEY and CDR2 SMNVEV (reference sequence). Here the CDR3 DNA reads TGTGCCAGCAGTTTAGGGGCGGGAGGTTTCGATGAGCAGTTCTTC. It is translated as CASSLGAGGFDEQFF.

The chain has TRBV19 and TRBJ2-2; D is unresolved. V was shortened by 6 bases and J by 3 bases, with 8 bases between the two germline ends. The CDR3 contains 13 residues. The V gene's germline CDR1 is LNHDA and CDR2 SQIVND (reference sequence). CDR3: CASRSSDTGELFF. The CDR3 DNA is TGTGCCAGTAGGTCGTCCGACACCGGGGAGCTGTTTTTT. Together with reference TRBV19 and TRBJ2-2, the CDR3 gives the full variable domain: DGGITQSPKYLFRKEGQNVTLSCEQNLNHDAMYWYRQDPGQGLRLIYYSQIVNDFQKGDIAEGYSVSREKKESFPLTVTSAQKNPTAFYLCASRSSDTGELFFGEGSRLTVL.

This clone occurred once. V is TRBV7-2 and J is TRBJ1-2; a weak D match, TRBD1 (6 bases). V shed 6 bases and J shed 1 base, with 18 bases lying between them. The germline gives CDR1 SGHTA, CDR2 FQGNSA. The CDR3 sequence is 16 residues long. CDR3 in DNA: TGTGCCAGCAGATCGGTACAGGGTAGGCTTAACTATGGCTACACCTTC. Residues: CASRSVQGRLNYGYTF.

V is TRBV6-5 and J is TRBJ1-2; 8 positions agree with TRBD1. Germline CDR1 and CDR2: MNHEY and SVGAGI. CDR3 length equals 16 residues. Germline trimming cut 1 base from V and 4 bases from J; bases unmatched to any gene: 8. The CDR3 region is CASSYFRGQGIYGYTF. The CDR3 DNA is TGTGCCAGCAGTTACTTCCGCGGACAGGGCATCTATGGCTACACCTTC.